Reported below is one T cell receptor (beta chain). The target antigen is unknown. The sample originates from a study of vaccination effects on CD4 cells after COVID-19. At the level of the study: Both of the two convalescent patients gave a sample, one 16 days and one a week before vaccination.

Measured with immunoSEQ multiplex PCR; TCRdb has only the in-frame clones, and not every one. The sample includes about 22,000 clones, about 80% of them seen just once. This CDR3 has 13 residues. Trimming took 3 bases from V and 3 from J, leaving 8 bases between them. Looked up from germline, CDR1 is SGHVS and CDR2 is FQNEAQ. Study outcomes and limitations: Late post-vaccination, clones induced by infection and those induced by vaccine underwent marked clonal contraction.

Using viral peptide pools, the ViraFEST assay grew out antigen-specific CD4+ T cells prior to sequencing. Cells that had been cultured for 10 days were the source of isolated CD4+ T cells. PCR showed that the person got SARS-CoV-2 infection at some point between March and December 2020. Cultivation was performed at two million PBMC per well with roughly 10 IU/ml IL-2 and about 10 ug/ml peptides added. Cultures had half their medium replaced with IL-2 medium on days 3 and 7. The material was CD4+ T cells from PBMCs cultured with a peptide pool, obtained before COVID-19 vaccination. The chain is built from TRBV7-8 and TRBJ1-1; D is unclear. This TCR was sampled from a human donor who had a prior SARS-CoV-2 infection. The CDR3 DNA reads as TGTGCCAGCAGCTTGACGGAGTACACTGAAGCTTTCTTT. It specifies CASSLTEYTEAFF.